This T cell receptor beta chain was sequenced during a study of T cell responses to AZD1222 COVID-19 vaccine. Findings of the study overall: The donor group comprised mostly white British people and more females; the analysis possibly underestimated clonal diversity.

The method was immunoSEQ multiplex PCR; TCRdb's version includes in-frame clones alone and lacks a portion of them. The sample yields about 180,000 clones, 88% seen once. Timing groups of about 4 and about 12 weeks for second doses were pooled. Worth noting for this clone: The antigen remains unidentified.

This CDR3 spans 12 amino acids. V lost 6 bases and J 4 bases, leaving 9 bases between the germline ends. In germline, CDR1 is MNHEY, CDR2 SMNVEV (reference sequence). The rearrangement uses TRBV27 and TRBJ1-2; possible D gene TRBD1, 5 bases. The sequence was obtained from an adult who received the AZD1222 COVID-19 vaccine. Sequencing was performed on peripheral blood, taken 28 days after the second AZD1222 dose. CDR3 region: CASSPTGYGYTF. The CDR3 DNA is TGTGCCAGCAGCCCAACAGGCTATGGCTACACCTTC.